The TCR beta chain under discussion was sequenced for a study of blood T cell repertoires in COVID-19. Across the whole study: Donors in the United States, Italy and Spain gave samples during acute or convalescent COVID-19. Sources were T cells, B-cell-depleted T cells, or PBMCs; the material itself was cDNA or gDNA.

Per the original methods: Cell counts per sample came from amplifying reference gene primers. Only in-frame clones appear in the TCRdb table, and some are missing; sequencing was by immunoSEQ multiplex PCR. V and J calls plus clone size are reproduced from that table; the DNA served to infer D and trimming. This sample has roughly 100,000 clones; over 75% occur once, and the top ten carry around 13%. After removal of 0 bases from V and 5 bases from J, the junction contained 7 bases not matched to a gene. The length of the CDR3 is 15 residues. Germline V gene sequence: CDR1 SGHNT, CDR2 YYREEE (reference sequence).

Specimen: peripheral blood. The source is a human donor in a cohort sampled during active or convalescent COVID-19. V gene TRBV5-4 combines with J gene TRBJ2-7, with 8 bases identical to TRBD2. The CDR3 DNA follows: TGTGCCAGCAGCTTGGGCCCCGGGGGGGAGGACGAGCAGTACTTC. Amino acid sequence: CASSLGPGGEDEQYF.